These T cell receptor beta chains were read from a single sample in a study of T-cell reconstitution after alpha-beta-depleted transplantation in children. A single record per CDR3 protein comes from TCRdb applying MiXCR to the PCR reads. The table has 490,000 or so distinct CDR3 sequences, 9.5% to 15% seen once. The source was PBMCs from the stem cell graft donor, collected from the stem cell graft. The source is a human donor who donated a stem cell graft to a child with combined immunodeficiency. Each CDR3 is given with its conserved first and last residue. A D gene is named only where the DNA matches it firmly. The listing skips clone size in some rows; elsewhere it reads once, few, many or a size class.

len: 14; abundance: -; d_gene: -; v_gene: TRBV12-3/TRBV12-4; j_gene: TRBJ1-1; CDR3aa: CASSLPRWGTEAFF; CDR3nt: TGTGCCAGCAGTTTACCGAGGTGGGGAACTGAAGCTTTCTTT
len: 14; abundance: -; d_gene: TRBD1; v_gene: TRBV27; j_gene: TRBJ2-5; CDR3aa: CASSPTGNVETQYF; CDR3nt: TGTGCCAGCAGCCCGACAGGGAATGTGGAGACCCAGTACTTC
len: 14; abundance: many; d_gene: -; v_gene: TRBV20-1; j_gene: TRBJ2-5; CDR3aa: CSARDSGRIETQYF; CDR3nt: TGCAGTGCTAGAGATTCCGGGAGAATTGAGACCCAGTACTTC
len: 14; abundance: few; d_gene: -; v_gene: TRBV5-1; j_gene: TRBJ2-5; CDR3aa: CASSPWTTAETQYF; CDR3nt: TGCGCCAGCAGCCCTTGGACTACGGCGGAGACCCAGTACTTC
len: 11; abundance: few; d_gene: -; v_gene: TRBV6-5; j_gene: TRBJ2-1; CDR3aa: CASSHGHEQFF; CDR3nt: TGTGCCAGCAGCCACGGCCATGAGCAGTTCTTC
len: 14; abundance: -; d_gene: -; v_gene: TRBV29-1; j_gene: TRBJ2-2; CDR3aa: CSVALVQTTGELFF; CDR3nt: TGCAGCGTTGCCCTAGTACAGACCACCGGGGAGCTGTTTTTT
len: 12; abundance: few; d_gene: -; v_gene: TRBV24-1; j_gene: TRBJ2-1; CDR3aa: CATSEDLREQFF; CDR3nt: TGTGCCACCAGTGAGGATCTCAGAGAGCAGTTCTTC
len: 16; abundance: once; d_gene: TRBD2; v_gene: TRBV3-1; j_gene: TRBJ2-7; CDR3aa: CASRHTGTSGTYEQYF; CDR3nt: TGTGCCAGCAGACATACCGGGACTAGCGGGACATACGAGCAGTACTTC
len: 15; abundance: -; d_gene: -; v_gene: TRBV5-6; j_gene: TRBJ2-1; CDR3aa: CAMAPGLSSYNEQFF; CDR3nt: TGTGCCATGGCCCCCGGGCTTAGCTCCTACAATGAGCAGTTCTTC
len: 14; abundance: -; d_gene: -; v_gene: TRBV20-1; j_gene: TRBJ2-5; CDR3aa: CSGDSGRAPETQYF; CDR3nt: TGCAGTGGGGATAGCGGAAGAGCCCCAGAGACCCAGTACTTC
len: 15; abundance: many; d_gene: -; v_gene: TRBV5-5; j_gene: TRBJ1-5; CDR3aa: CASSLSSFLNQPQHF; CDR3nt: TGTGCCAGCAGCTTAAGCTCCTTTCTCAATCAGCCCCAGCATTTT
len: 13; abundance: few; d_gene: -; v_gene: TRBV7-2; j_gene: TRBJ2-7; CDR3aa: CAVGATNSYEQYF; CDR3nt: TGTGCCGTCGGGGCAACTAACTCCTACGAGCAGTACTTC
len: 13; abundance: -; d_gene: TRBD1; v_gene: TRBV7-9; j_gene: TRBJ2-5; CDR3aa: CAGKQTGQETQYF; CDR3nt: TGTGCCGGAAAACAGACAGGGCAAGAGACCCAGTACTTC
len: 16; abundance: -; d_gene: -; v_gene: TRBV21-1; j_gene: TRBJ2-1; CDR3aa: CASSRRAGRHYNEQFF; CDR3nt: TGTGCCAGCAGCAGAAGAGCAGGCCGTCACTACAATGAGCAGTTCTTC
len: 15; abundance: few; d_gene: TRBD2; v_gene: TRBV20-1; j_gene: TRBJ2-7; CDR3aa: CSARGLGLAGREQYF; CDR3nt: TGCAGTGCTAGGGGACTGGGACTAGCGGGAAGGGAGCAGTACTTC
len: 13; abundance: few; d_gene: TRBD1; v_gene: TRBV29-1; j_gene: TRBJ1-1; CDR3aa: CSVDRGSGTEAFF; CDR3nt: TGCAGCGTAGACAGGGGATCTGGCACTGAAGCTTTCTTT
len: 16; abundance: -; d_gene: TRBD1; v_gene: TRBV7-9; j_gene: TRBJ2-7; CDR3aa: CASSGGRTGLYYEQYF; CDR3nt: TGTGCCAGCAGCGGGGGAAGGACAGGGCTTTACTACGAGCAGTACTTC
len: 13; abundance: few; d_gene: -; v_gene: TRBV11-3; j_gene: TRBJ2-1; CDR3aa: CASSWGGGNEQFF; CDR3nt: TGTGCCAGCAGCTGGGGCGGCGGGAATGAGCAGTTCTTC
len: 15; abundance: -; d_gene: TRBD2; v_gene: TRBV5-1; j_gene: TRBJ2-7; CDR3aa: CASSGERGGRNEQYF; CDR3nt: TGCGCCAGCAGCGGGGAGCGGGGGGGCCGAAACGAGCAGTACTTC
len: 16; abundance: few; d_gene: -; v_gene: TRBV12-3/TRBV12-4; j_gene: TRBJ2-3; CDR3aa: CASSPPWLGPRDTQYF; CDR3nt: TGTGCCAGCAGCCCCCCTTGGCTAGGACCCCGGGATACGCAGTATTTT
len: 15; abundance: many; d_gene: -; v_gene: TRBV29-1; j_gene: TRBJ2-3; CDR3aa: CSVEDLGLATDTQYF; CDR3nt: TGCAGCGTTGAAGACCTAGGTTTAGCCACAGATACGCAGTATTTT
len: 15; abundance: few; d_gene: -; v_gene: TRBV4-2; j_gene: TRBJ1-3; CDR3aa: CASSLYLGSGNTIYF; CDR3nt: TGTGCCAGCAGCCTCTACTTAGGCTCTGGAAACACCATATATTTT
len: 15; abundance: -; d_gene: -; v_gene: TRBV18; j_gene: TRBJ2-7; CDR3aa: CASSPLTGSLYEQYF; CDR3nt: TGTGCCAGCTCACCCCTTACAGGAAGTCTTTACGAGCAGTACTTC
len: 13; abundance: few; d_gene: TRBD1; v_gene: TRBV13; j_gene: TRBJ2-7; CDR3aa: CASSPEGAVEQYF; CDR3nt: TGTGCCAGCAGCCCTGAGGGGGCGGTGGAGCAGTACTTC
len: 15; abundance: -; d_gene: TRBD2; v_gene: TRBV7-9; j_gene: TRBJ2-3; CDR3aa: CASSHLLARTDTQYF; CDR3nt: TGTGCCAGCAGCCACCTACTAGCGCGCACAGATACGCAGTATTTT
len: 15; abundance: few; d_gene: -; v_gene: TRBV5-1; j_gene: TRBJ2-1; CDR3aa: CASSLVFGLNNEQFF; CDR3nt: TGCGCCAGCAGCTTGGTCTTTGGACTCAACAATGAGCAGTTCTTC
len: 14; abundance: -; d_gene: TRBD1; v_gene: TRBV6-2/TRBV6-3; j_gene: TRBJ2-5; CDR3aa: CASSTTGGGETQYF; CDR3nt: TGTGCCAGCAGTACAACAGGGGGCGGAGAGACCCAGTACTTC
len: 15; abundance: few; d_gene: -; v_gene: TRBV7-8; j_gene: TRBJ2-2; CDR3aa: CASSLTRGDTGELFF; CDR3nt: TGTGCCAGCAGCTTAACCCGTGGGGACACCGGGGAGCTGTTTTTT
len: 16; abundance: few; d_gene: -; v_gene: TRBV2; j_gene: TRBJ1-2; CDR3aa: CASSAEGAVFSGGYTF; CDR3nt: TGTGCCAGCAGTGCCGAAGGGGCGGTGTTCTCGGGTGGCTACACCTTC
len: 14; abundance: -; d_gene: TRBD1; v_gene: TRBV6-5; j_gene: TRBJ1-4; CDR3aa: CASSRQGRIGKLFF; CDR3nt: TGTGCCAGCAGCCGACAGGGACGCATCGGTAAACTGTTTTTT
len: 13; abundance: many; d_gene: -; v_gene: TRBV5-1; j_gene: TRBJ2-3; CDR3aa: CASATTSTDTQYF; CDR3nt: TGCGCCAGCGCGACTACAAGCACAGATACGCAGTATTTT
len: 15; abundance: once; d_gene: -; v_gene: TRBV12-3/TRBV12-4; j_gene: TRBJ1-2; CDR3aa: CASSLPPGGVSGYTF; CDR3nt: TGTGCCAGCAGTTTGCCCCCCGGGGGGGTAAGTGGCTACACCTTC
len: 13; abundance: few; d_gene: -; v_gene: TRBV6-6; j_gene: TRBJ1-1; CDR3aa: CASTYSRHTEAFF; CDR3nt: TGTGCCAGCACCTACTCAAGGCACACTGAAGCTTTCTTT
len: 12; abundance: many; d_gene: -; v_gene: TRBV29-1; j_gene: TRBJ1-1; CDR3aa: CSANGPGTEAFF; CDR3nt: TGCAGCGCTAACGGTCCGGGGACTGAAGCTTTCTTT
len: 20; abundance: -; d_gene: TRBD2; v_gene: TRBV5-1; j_gene: TRBJ2-3; CDR3aa: CASSNSGLATLLLKADTQYF; CDR3nt: TGCGCCAGCAGCAACAGCGGACTAGCAACGTTACTTCTCAAGGCAGATACGCAGTATTTT
len: 13; abundance: -; d_gene: -; v_gene: TRBV27; j_gene: TRBJ2-5; CDR3aa: CASRPDTQETQYF; CDR3nt: TGTGCCAGCAGGCCGGACACCCAAGAGACCCAGTACTTC
len: 17; abundance: few; d_gene: TRBD1; v_gene: TRBV4-3; j_gene: TRBJ1-2; CDR3aa: CASSQGLRTGLNYGYTF; CDR3nt: TGCGCCAGCAGCCAAGGTCTTAGGACAGGACTTAACTATGGCTACACCTTC
len: 15; abundance: many; d_gene: TRBD1; v_gene: TRBV9; j_gene: TRBJ2-2; CDR3aa: CASSTGTGNTGELFF; CDR3nt: TGTGCCAGCAGCACCGGGACAGGGAACACCGGGGAGCTGTTTTTT
len: 16; abundance: many; d_gene: -; v_gene: TRBV10-2; j_gene: TRBJ1-1; CDR3aa: CASSTSLRVNYTEAFF; CDR3nt: TGCGCCAGCAGCACCAGTCTCCGGGTCAACTACACTGAAGCTTTCTTT
len: 15; abundance: -; d_gene: -; v_gene: TRBV9; j_gene: TRBJ1-3; CDR3aa: CASTSNVLSGNTIYF; CDR3nt: TGTGCCAGCACGAGTAATGTTCTCTCTGGAAACACCATATATTTT
len: 15; abundance: few; d_gene: TRBD2; v_gene: TRBV27; j_gene: TRBJ2-1; CDR3aa: CASSLVLAVGNEQFF; CDR3nt: TGTGCCAGCAGTTTGGTACTAGCGGTAGGCAATGAGCAGTTCTTC
len: 15; abundance: many; d_gene: -; v_gene: TRBV28; j_gene: TRBJ2-1; CDR3aa: CASSFRDTNLHEQFF; CDR3nt: TGTGCCAGCAGTTTTAGGGACACGAATCTTCATGAGCAGTTCTTC
len: 14; abundance: few; d_gene: TRBD2; v_gene: TRBV4-3; j_gene: TRBJ2-1; CDR3aa: CASSQDPTSGEQFF; CDR3nt: TGCGCCAGCAGCCAGGATCCGACTAGCGGTGAGCAGTTCTTC
len: 16; abundance: -; d_gene: TRBD2; v_gene: TRBV5-1; j_gene: TRBJ2-7; CDR3aa: CASSLFAGGPGDEQYF; CDR3nt: TGCGCCAGCAGCTTGTTCGCGGGAGGGCCTGGGGACGAGCAGTACTTC
len: 15; abundance: few; d_gene: -; v_gene: TRBV20-1; j_gene: TRBJ2-2; CDR3aa: CSARDRMGDPGELFF; CDR3nt: TGCAGTGCTAGAGATCGAATGGGCGACCCCGGGGAGCTGTTTTTT
len: 14; abundance: -; d_gene: TRBD2; v_gene: TRBV12-3/TRBV12-4; j_gene: TRBJ2-7; CDR3aa: CASSEREGSYEQYF; CDR3nt: TGTGCCAGCAGCGAAAGGGAGGGCTCCTACGAGCAGTACTTC
len: 16; abundance: -; d_gene: -; v_gene: TRBV9; j_gene: TRBJ2-4; CDR3aa: CASSAGAGLAKNIQYF; CDR3nt: TGTGCCAGCAGCGCGGGGGCGGGCCTAGCCAAAAACATTCAGTACTTC
len: 16; abundance: -; d_gene: -; v_gene: TRBV15; j_gene: TRBJ2-7; CDR3aa: CATSRDPSRVKSEQYF; CDR3nt: TGTGCCACCAGCAGAGACCCCAGCAGGGTGAAAAGCGAGCAGTACTTC
len: 18; abundance: few; d_gene: TRBD2; v_gene: TRBV7-8; j_gene: TRBJ2-1; CDR3aa: CASSLFPNEGGQINEQFF; CDR3nt: TGTGCCAGCAGCTTATTCCCCAACGAGGGAGGGCAGATAAATGAGCAGTTCTTC
len: 12; abundance: few; d_gene: TRBD1; v_gene: TRBV12-3/TRBV12-4; j_gene: TRBJ2-5; CDR3aa: CASSSGTVDQYF; CDR3nt: TGTGCCAGCAGTTCCGGGACAGTTGACCAGTACTTC
len: 15; abundance: -; d_gene: -; v_gene: TRBV4-3; j_gene: TRBJ1-2; CDR3aa: CASSQGPGINYGYTF; CDR3nt: TGCGCCAGCAGCCAAGGTCCAGGGATCAACTATGGCTACACCTTC
len: 16; abundance: many; d_gene: TRBD2; v_gene: TRBV12-3/TRBV12-4; j_gene: TRBJ2-7; CDR3aa: CASSTLGTSGAYEQYF; CDR3nt: TGTGCCAGCAGTACCCTAGGGACTAGCGGCGCCTACGAGCAGTACTTC
len: 13; abundance: -; d_gene: TRBD1; v_gene: TRBV7-9; j_gene: TRBJ2-1; CDR3aa: CASSYRGRNEQFF; CDR3nt: TGTGCCAGCAGCTACAGGGGACGCAATGAGCAGTTCTTC
len: 15; abundance: many; d_gene: TRBD1; v_gene: TRBV7-9; j_gene: TRBJ1-4; CDR3aa: CASSLAGTANEKLFF; CDR3nt: TGTGCCAGCAGCTTAGCGGGGACAGCTAATGAAAAACTGTTTTTT
len: 10; abundance: many; d_gene: -; v_gene: TRBV10-3; j_gene: TRBJ2-7; CDR3aa: CATRGDEQYF; CDR3nt: TGTGCCACTAGGGGGGACGAGCAGTACTTC